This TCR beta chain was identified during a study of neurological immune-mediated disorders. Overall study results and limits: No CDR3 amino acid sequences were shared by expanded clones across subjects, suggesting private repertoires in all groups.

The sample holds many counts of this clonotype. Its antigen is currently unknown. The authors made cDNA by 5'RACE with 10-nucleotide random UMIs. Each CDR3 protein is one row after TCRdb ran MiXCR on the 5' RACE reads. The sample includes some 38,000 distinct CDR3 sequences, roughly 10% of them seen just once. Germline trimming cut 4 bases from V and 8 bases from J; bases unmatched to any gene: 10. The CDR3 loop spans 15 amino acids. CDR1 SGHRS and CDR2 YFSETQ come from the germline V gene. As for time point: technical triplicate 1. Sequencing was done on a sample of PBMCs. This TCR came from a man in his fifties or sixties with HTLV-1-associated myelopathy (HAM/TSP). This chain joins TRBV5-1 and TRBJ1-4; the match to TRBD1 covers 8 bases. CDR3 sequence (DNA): TGCGCCAGCAGCGAGCAGGGGGCTCCCGGAGAAAAACTGTTTTTT. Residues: CASSEQGAPGEKLFF.